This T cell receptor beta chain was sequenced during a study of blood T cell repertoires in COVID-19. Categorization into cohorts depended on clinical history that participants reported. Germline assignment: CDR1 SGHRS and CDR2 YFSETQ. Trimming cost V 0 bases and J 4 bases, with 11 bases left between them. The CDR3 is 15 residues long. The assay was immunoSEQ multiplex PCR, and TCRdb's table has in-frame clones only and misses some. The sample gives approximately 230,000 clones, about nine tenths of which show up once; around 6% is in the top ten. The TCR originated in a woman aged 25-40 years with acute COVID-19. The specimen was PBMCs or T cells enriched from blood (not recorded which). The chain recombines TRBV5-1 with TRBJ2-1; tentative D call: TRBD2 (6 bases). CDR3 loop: CASSLGDFGYNEQFF. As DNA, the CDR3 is TGCGCCAGCAGCTTGGGGGACTTCGGATACAATGAGCAGTTCTTC. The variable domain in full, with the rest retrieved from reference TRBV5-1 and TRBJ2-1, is KAGVTQTPRYLIKTRGQQVTLSCSPISGHRSVSWYQQTPGQGLQFLFEYFSETQRNKGNFPGRFSGRQFSNSRSEMNVSTLELGDSALYLCASSLGDFGYNEQFFGPGTRLTVL.